This record concerns one TCR beta chain sequence. Antigen specificity is unknown. Use of 60 Vbeta and 13 Jbeta primers characterized the PCR. The assay was immunoSEQ multiplex PCR, and TCRdb's table has in-frame clones only and misses some. The table includes around 200,000 clones, about 80% detected once. The data were taken from a study of cytomegalovirus exposure and HLA in healthy donors. The length of the CDR3 is 17 residues. V shed 5 bases, J shed 0 bases, and the junction held 11 bases outside the gene matches. Germline V gene data show CDR1 as SGHNT and CDR2 as YYREEE (reference sequence). General study results and limits: Later analysis demonstrated an association between a missense DCLRE1C variant and TCR beta V- and J-gene trimming. Cytomegalovirus association was listed for 164 TCR beta chains. Available immune exposure information covered CMV serostatus only.

The source is a boy younger than 18 in good health and CMV-seronegative. Sequencing was carried out using PBMCs. V and J are TRBV5-4 and TRBJ1-1; 9 bases fit TRBD1. CDR3 residues: CASSFELGQGMNTEAFF. The CDR3 nucleotides read TGTGCCAGCAGTTTTGAGTTGGGACAGGGAATGAACACTGAAGCTTTCTTT.